The sequence of this T cell receptor (beta chain) was determined in a study of blood T cell repertoires in COVID-19. Across the study: Whether acute or convalescent, the COVID-19 samples came from the United States, Italy and Spain. T cells, B-cell-depleted T cells, or PBMCs provided the cDNA or gDNA that served as material.

CDR1 is SGHRS, CDR2 YFSETQ, per germline. The CDR3 covers 15 residues. Trimming cost V 5 bases and J 0 bases, with 13 bases left between them. How the authors handled the data: By means of reference gene primer amplification, nucleated cell counts were estimated. TCRdb keeps only in-frame clones here, not all; method: immunoSEQ multiplex PCR. Clone size and V and J calls were adopted from that table, with D and trimming inferred from the DNA. The sample shows about 41,000 clones, around 82% of them seen only once. This clone was seen only once. The chain has TRBV5-1 and TRBJ2-3, with D maybe TRBD2 (6 bases). Sequencing was carried out using peripheral blood. The TCR sequence derives from a man in his forties with active or convalescent COVID-19. The CDR3 sequence is CASRSGGVSTDTQYF. CDR3 in DNA: TGCGCCAGCAGGTCCGGCGGGGTTAGCACAGATACGCAGTATTTT.